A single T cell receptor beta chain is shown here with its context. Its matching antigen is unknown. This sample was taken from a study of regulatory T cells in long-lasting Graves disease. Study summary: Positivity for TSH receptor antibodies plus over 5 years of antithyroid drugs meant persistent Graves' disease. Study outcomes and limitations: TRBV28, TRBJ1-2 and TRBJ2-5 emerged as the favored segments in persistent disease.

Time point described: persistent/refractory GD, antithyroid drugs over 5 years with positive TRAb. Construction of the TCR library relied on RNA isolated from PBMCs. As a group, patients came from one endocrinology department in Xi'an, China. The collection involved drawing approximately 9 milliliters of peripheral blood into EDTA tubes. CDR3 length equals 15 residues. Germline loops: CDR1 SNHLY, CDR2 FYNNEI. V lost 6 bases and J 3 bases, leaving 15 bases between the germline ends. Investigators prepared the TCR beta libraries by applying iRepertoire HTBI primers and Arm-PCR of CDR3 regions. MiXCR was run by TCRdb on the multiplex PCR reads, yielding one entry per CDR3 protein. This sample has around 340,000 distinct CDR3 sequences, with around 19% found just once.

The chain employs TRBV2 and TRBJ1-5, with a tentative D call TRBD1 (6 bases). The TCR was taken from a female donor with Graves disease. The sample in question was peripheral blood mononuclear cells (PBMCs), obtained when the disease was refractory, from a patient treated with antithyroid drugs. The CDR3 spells CASRPPGGLNQPQHF. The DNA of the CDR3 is TGTGCCAGCAGGCCCCCGGGGGGGCTCAATCAGCCCCAGCATTTT.